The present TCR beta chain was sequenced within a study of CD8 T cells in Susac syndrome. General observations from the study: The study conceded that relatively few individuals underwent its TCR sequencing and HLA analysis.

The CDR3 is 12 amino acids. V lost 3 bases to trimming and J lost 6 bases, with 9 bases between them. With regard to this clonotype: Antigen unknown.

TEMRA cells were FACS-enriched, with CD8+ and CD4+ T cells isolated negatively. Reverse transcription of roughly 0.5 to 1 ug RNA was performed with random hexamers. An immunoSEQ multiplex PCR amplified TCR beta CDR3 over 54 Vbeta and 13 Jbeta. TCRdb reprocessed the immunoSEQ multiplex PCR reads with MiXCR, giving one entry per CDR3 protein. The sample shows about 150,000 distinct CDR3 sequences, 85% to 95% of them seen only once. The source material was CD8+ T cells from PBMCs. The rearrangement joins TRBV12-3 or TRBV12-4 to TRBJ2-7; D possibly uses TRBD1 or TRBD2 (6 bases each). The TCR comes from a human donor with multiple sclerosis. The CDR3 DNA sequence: TGTGCCAGCAGTTTTTGGGGGGCCGAGCAGTACTTC. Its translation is CASSFWGAEQYF.